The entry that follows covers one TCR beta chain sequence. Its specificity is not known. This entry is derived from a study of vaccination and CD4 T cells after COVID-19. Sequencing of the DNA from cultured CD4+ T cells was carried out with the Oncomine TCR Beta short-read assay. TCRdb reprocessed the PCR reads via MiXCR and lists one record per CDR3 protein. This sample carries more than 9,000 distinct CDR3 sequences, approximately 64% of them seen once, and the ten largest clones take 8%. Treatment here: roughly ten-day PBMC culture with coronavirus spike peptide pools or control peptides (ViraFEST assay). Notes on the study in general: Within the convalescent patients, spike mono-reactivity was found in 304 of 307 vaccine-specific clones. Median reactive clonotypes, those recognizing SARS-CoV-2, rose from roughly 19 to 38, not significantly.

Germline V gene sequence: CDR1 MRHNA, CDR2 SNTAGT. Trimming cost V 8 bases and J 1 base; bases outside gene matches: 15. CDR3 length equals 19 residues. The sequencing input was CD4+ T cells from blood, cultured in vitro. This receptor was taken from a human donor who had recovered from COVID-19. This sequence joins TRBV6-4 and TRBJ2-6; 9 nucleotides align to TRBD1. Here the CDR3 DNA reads TGTGCCAGCGCCCCGGTGCCGGGACAGGGCAATTCTGGGGCCAACGTCCTGACTTTC. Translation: CASAPVPGQGNSGANVLTF.